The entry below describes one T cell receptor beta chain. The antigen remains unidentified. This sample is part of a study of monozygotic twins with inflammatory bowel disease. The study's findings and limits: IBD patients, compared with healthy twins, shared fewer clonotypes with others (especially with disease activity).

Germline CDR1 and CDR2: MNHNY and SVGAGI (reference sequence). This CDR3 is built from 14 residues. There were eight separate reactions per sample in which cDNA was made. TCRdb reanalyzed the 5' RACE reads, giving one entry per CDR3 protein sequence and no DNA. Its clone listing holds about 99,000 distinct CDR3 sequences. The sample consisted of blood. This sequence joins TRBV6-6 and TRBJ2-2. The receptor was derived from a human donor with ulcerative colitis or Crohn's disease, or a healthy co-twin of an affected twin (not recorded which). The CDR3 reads CASSFSENTGELFF.